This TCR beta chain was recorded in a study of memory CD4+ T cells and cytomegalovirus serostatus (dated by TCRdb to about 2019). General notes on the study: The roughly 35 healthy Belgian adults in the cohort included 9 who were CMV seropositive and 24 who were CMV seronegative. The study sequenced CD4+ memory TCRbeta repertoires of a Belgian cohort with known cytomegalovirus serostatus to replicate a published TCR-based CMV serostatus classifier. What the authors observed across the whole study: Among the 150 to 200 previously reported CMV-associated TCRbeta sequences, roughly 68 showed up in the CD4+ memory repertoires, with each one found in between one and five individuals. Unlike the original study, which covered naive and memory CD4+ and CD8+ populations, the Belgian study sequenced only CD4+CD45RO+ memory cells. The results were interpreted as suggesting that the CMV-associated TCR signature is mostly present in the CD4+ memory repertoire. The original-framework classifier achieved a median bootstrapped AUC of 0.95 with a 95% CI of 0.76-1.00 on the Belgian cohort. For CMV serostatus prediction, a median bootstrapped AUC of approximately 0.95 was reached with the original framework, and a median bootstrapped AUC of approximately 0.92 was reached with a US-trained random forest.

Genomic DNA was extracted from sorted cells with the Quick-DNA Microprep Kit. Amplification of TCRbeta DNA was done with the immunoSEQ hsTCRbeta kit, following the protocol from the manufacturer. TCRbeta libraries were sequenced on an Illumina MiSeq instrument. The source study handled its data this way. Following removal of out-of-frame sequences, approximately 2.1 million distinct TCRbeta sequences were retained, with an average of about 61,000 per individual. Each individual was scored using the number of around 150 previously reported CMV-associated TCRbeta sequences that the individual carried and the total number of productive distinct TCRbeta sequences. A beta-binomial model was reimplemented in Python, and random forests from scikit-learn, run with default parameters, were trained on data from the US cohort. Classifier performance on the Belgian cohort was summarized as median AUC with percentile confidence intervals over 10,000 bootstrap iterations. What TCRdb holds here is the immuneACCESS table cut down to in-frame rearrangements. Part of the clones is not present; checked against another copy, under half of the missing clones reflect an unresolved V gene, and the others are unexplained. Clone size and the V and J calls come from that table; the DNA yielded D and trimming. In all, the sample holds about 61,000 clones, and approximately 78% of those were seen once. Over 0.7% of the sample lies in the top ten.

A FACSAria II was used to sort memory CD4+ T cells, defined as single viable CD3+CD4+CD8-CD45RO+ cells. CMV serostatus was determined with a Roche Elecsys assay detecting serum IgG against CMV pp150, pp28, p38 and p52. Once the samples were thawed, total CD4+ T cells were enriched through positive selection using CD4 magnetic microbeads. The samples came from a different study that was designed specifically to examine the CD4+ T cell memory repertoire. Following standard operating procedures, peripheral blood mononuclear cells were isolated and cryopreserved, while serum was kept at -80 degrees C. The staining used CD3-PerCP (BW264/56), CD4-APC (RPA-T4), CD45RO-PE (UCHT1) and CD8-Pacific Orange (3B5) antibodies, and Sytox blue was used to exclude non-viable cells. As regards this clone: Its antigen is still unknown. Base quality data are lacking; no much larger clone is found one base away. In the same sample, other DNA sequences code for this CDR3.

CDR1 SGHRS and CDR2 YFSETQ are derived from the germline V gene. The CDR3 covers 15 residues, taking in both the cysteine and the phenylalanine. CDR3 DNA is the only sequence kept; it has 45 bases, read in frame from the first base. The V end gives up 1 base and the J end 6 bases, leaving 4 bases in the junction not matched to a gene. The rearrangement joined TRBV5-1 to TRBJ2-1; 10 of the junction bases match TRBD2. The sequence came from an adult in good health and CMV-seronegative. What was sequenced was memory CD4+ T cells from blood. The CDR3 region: CASSLSSGGPNEQFF. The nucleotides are TGCGCCAGCAGCTTGAGTAGCGGGGGGCCCAATGAGCAGTTCTTC.